The present TCR beta chain was sequenced within a study of regulatory T cells in long-lasting Graves disease (dated by TCRdb to about 2021). Concerning the study at large: Persistent Graves' disease was defined as antithyroid drug treatment for over 5 years with persistently positive TSH receptor autoantibodies. Patients with persistent Graves' disease were compared with patients with newly diagnosed Graves' disease using TCR sequencing and RNA sequencing of peripheral blood. The study was conducted in China and was registered as a clinical trial. A total of approximately 35 samples were covered by TCR sequencing, comprising around 13 persistent and approximately 20 newly diagnosed Graves' disease patients. In the clinical cohort, patients with persistent Graves' disease had used antithyroid drugs for an average of around 9.3 years.

Germline trimming: 8 bases from V, 1 base from J; junction bases outside gene matches: 8. From cysteine to phenylalanine, the CDR3 is 15 amino acids long. Only the CDR3 part of the read is kept: 45 bases, read in frame from the first base. The library was built by means of multiplex PCR. TCRdb records Illumina HiSeq 4000 as the sequencer. To build TCR beta libraries, CDR3 regions were amplified by Arm-PCR using iRepertoire HTBI primers. Before sequencing, the PCR products underwent gel purification. The authors' pipeline ran thus. A total of 62 TRBV and some 15 TRBJ segments were identified across samples and were used for gene usage analysis of CDR3 amino acid clonotypes. Filtered high-quality paired reads were merged into contigs using COPE and FqMerger. Contigs were aligned with BLAST to IMGT TRBV, TRBD and TRBJ reference genes, and CDR3 was defined per IMGT. Clonotypes above 0.1% frequency were classified as highly expanded clones. Repertoire diversity was measured by Shannon entropy, and V-J evenness by the Gini coefficient. Clonotypes shared by more than one individual were considered public. The public reads were reprocessed in TCRdb via fastp at Q25 and MiXCR, keeping in-frame beta chains. A single entry per CDR3 protein holds the most common genes and DNA from its merged rows. The authors' filters were not applied to this entry. The sample table contains fewer than 450,000 distinct CDR3 sequences; only one count was recorded for 23% of them. Jointly, the top ten make up around 24% of the sample.

With respect to this clonotype: What this receptor recognizes is not known. No base quality values were provided; no much bigger clone lies one nucleotide off.

The time point label of this sample denotes: persistent/refractory GD, antithyroid drugs over 5 years with positive TRAb. RNA was extracted from PBMCs in TRIzol for both TCR sequencing and RNA sequencing. The diagnosis of Graves' disease was made according to American Thyroid Association guidelines. Patients were recruited from an endocrinology department in Xi'an, China. Each patient gave roughly 8.4 milliliters of peripheral blood, collected in an EDTA anticoagulant tube. Ficoll Paque Plus density gradient separation was used to isolate PBMCs, and no further T cell sorting was done. An Agilent 2100 Bioanalyzer and agarose gel were used to check RNA quality, and a NanoDrop 2000 was used to measure RNA concentration. Results and caveats for the whole study, not just this receptor: Because the primary lesion, thyroid tissue, could not be accessed, the study looked at peripheral blood alone. The authors acknowledged the small sample size as a limitation that may reduce accuracy. Sequencing and analysis were limited to the TCR beta chain. More public clonotypes were shared among persistent patients (roughly 2,700) than among newly diagnosed patients (more than 950). Persistent disease showed preferential use of TRBV28, TRBJ1-2 and TRBJ2-5, whereas newly diagnosed disease favored TRBV20-1 and TRBJ2-1. Lower TCR Shannon entropy and fewer highly expanded clones were observed in persistent Graves' disease patients than in newly diagnosed patients, which suggested clonal expansion.

Recombination connected TRBV12-3 or TRBV12-4 to TRBJ2-1, with 7 bases in between that match TRBD1. The TCR was taken from a female donor with Graves disease. The sequenced sample was peripheral blood mononuclear cells (PBMCs), obtained when the disease was refractory, from a patient treated with antithyroid drugs. The CDR3 region has the sequence CASADRVWSYNEQFF. In nucleotides, the sequence is TGTGCCAGCGCTGACAGGGTTTGGTCCTACAATGAGCAGTTCTTC.